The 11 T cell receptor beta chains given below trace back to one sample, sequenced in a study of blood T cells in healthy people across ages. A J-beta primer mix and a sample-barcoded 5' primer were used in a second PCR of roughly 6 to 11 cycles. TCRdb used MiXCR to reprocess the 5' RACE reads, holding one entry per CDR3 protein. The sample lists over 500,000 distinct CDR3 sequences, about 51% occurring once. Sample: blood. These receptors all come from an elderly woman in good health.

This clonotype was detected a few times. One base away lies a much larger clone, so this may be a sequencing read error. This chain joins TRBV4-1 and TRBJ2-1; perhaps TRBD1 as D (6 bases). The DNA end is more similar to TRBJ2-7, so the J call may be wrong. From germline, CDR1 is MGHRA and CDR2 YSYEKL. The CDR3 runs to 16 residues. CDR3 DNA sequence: TGCGCCAGCAGCCAAGGTGGGGGCCCCTCCTACAATGAGCAGTACTTC. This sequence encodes CASSQGGGPSYNEQYF.

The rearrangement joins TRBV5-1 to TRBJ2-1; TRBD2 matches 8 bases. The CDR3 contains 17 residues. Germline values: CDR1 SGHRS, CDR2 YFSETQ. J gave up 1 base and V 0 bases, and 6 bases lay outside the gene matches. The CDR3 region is CASSLARGGVSYNEQFF. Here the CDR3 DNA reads TGCGCCAGCAGCTTGGCCCGGGGGGGGGTATCCTACAATGAGCAGTTCTTC.

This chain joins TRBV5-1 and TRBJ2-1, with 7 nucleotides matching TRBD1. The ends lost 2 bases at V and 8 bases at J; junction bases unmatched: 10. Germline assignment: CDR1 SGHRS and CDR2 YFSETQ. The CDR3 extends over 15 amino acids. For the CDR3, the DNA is TGCGCCAGCAGCTTACAGGGGCTGGGTAGCGATGAGCAGTTCTTC. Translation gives CASSLQGLGSDEQFF.

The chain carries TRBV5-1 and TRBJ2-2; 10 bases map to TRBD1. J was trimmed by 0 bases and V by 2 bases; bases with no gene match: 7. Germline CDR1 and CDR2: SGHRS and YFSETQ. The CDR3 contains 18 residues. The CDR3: CASSFRPGQGSNTGELFF. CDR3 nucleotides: TGCGCCAGCAGCTTCCGGCCGGGACAGGGGTCGAACACCGGGGAGCTGTTTTTT.

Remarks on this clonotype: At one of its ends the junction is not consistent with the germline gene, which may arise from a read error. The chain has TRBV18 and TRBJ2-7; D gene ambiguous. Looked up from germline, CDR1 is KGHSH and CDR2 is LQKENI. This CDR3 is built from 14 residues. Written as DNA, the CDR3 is TGCGCCAGCTCACCAAACCCTTCCTTCTACGAGCAGTACTTC. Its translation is CASSPNPSFYEQYF.

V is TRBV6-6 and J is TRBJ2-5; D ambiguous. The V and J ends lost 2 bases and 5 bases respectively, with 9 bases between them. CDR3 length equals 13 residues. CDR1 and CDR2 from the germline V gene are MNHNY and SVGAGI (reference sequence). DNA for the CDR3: TGTGCCAGCAGTTACATGGTTGGGGAGACCCAGTACTTC. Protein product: CASSYMVGETQYF.

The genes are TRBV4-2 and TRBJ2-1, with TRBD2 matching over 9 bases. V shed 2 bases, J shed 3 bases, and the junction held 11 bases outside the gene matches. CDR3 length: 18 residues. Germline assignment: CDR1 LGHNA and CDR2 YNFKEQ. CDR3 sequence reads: CASSQLLAGTSDYNEQFF. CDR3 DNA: TGTGCCAGCAGCCAACTACTAGCGGGCACGAGCGACTACAATGAGCAGTTCTTC.

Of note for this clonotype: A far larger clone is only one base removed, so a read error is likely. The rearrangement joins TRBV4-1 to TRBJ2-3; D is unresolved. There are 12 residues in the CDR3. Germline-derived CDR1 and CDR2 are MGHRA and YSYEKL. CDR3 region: CANSLGPDTQYF. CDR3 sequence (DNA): TGCGCCAACAGCCTTGGGCCGGATACGCAGTATTTT.

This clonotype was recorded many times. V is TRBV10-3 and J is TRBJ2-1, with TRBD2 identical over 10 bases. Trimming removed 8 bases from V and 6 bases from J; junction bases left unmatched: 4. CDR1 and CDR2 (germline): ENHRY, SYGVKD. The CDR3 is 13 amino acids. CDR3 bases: TGTGCCATCTCCCTAGCGGGAGTCAATGAGCAGTTCTTC. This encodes CAISLAGVNEQFF.

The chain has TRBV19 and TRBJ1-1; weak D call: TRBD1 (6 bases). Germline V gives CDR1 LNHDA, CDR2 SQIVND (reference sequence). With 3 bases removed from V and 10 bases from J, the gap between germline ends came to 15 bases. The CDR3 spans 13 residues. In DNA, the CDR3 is TGTGCCAGTAGTATTTGGCGGGGGGCACCAGCTTTCTTT. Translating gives CASSIWRGAPAFF.

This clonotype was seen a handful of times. The CDR3 region has the DNA TGTGCCATCAGTCGAGGGACTCTCAACACCGGGGAGCTGTTTTTT. Translating it yields CAISRGTLNTGELFF. The chain has TRBV10-3 and TRBJ2-2; D is perhaps TRBD2 (6 bases). The length of the CDR3 is 15 residues. CDR1 is ENHRY, CDR2 SYGVKD, per germline. Trimming shortened V by 5 bases and J by 2 bases, and 12 bases separated the two germline ends.